The text below deals with one T cell receptor beta chain. Its antigen is not yet known. The sample originates from a study of monozygotic twins with inflammatory bowel disease (dated by TCRdb to the late 2010s). Regarding the complete study: The full study comprised 28 monozygotic twin pairs: nine German pairs (four IBD-concordant, five IBD-discordant) and 19 IBD-discordant Danish pairs. Each individual had, on average, about 151 000 unique TCRalpha sequences and 181 000 unique TCRbeta sequences available for analysis. The search for disease-associated traits relied mainly on comparing, within discordant pairs, IBD patients with their genetically identical healthy co-twins. Overall study outcomes, separate from this receptor: Distinction between different T cell subtypes could not be achieved in the analysis. TCRbeta repertoire diversity, by inverse Simpson index, was decreased in IBD patients compared with their healthy co-twins. The results gave no support for a single strong signal or clonotype linked to IBD. Differing immunosuppressive treatments among patients may have added background noise and inter-individual variability to the repertoires. Fewer clonotypes were shared with other individuals by IBD patients than by healthy twins, most markedly in patients showing signs of disease activity. Repertoire similarity did not differ between concordant and discordant twins, which could be due to limited statistical power.

A roughly 2.5 ml peripheral blood sample was drawn into PAXgene tubes per donor and stored at -80°C. Without T cell sorting, total RNA was isolated from whole blood using the PAXgene blood miRNA kit on an automated QIAcube. Peripheral blood from monozygotic twin pairs who were concordant or discordant for inflammatory bowel disease underwent deep TCRalpha and TCRbeta repertoire profiling using unique molecular barcoding. Smoking habits were recorded for all twin pairs, and individuals were classified as current, former or never smokers. Library preparation employed 5' RACE. For each TCR library, 3,000 to 3,500 ng of total RNA was used. cDNA was synthesized with SMARTScribe reverse transcriptase in eight separate reactions per sample. During cDNA synthesis, unique molecular identifiers containing a 6-nucleotide sample barcode were introduced by template switching. TCRalpha and TCRbeta cDNA was amplified by two nested PCRs of approximately 17 and 9 cycles, with bead purification after each PCR. Before amplification, cDNA was treated with uracil DNA-glycosylase and purified using the QIAquick PCR purification kit. The second PCR added Illumina TruSeq-compatible adapters along with sample-specific barcodes. Library quality and concentration were assessed using TapeStation and Qubit, and roughly 5 ng of each library was pooled. The pooled libraries were sequenced with 2 x 100 bp reads and custom sequencing primers on an Illumina HiSeq2500 single-index Rapid Run. From the authors' description of their analysis: PCR and sequencing errors were corrected by UMI-based consensus assembly using MiGEC version 1.2.6. MiXCR version 2.1.1 was used to carry out V(D)J alignment, clonotype assembly and CDR3 extraction. Normalisation of gene usage, clonotype sharing and MAIT/NKT TCR abundance was achieved by analysing the top 1000, 10 000 and 20 000 clonotypes per sample. Diversity was computed as the inverse Simpson index with the vegan R package after downsampling to 27 000 UMIs. Statistical testing used paired Mann-Whitney U tests on the discordant twin pairs and applied Benjamini-Hochberg correction for multiple testing. Based on TCRdb reprocessing of the reads, there is one entry per CDR3 protein sequence, and DNA is missing. The V and J calls shown here were made by TCRdb, not taken from the authors' results. In this sample's table one finds about 380,000 distinct CDR3 sequences. The ten largest clones capture around 2.6% of the sample.

The germline V gene provides CDR1 LGHNA and CDR2 YSLEER. Spanning cysteine to phenylalanine, the CDR3 consists of 15 amino acids. The protein alone is recorded here. This TCR came from a human donor with ulcerative colitis or Crohn's disease, or a healthy co-twin of an affected twin (not recorded which). The sample taken for sequencing was blood. The rearranged segments are TRBV4-3 and TRBJ2-2. The CDR3 region has the sequence CASSPGVSNTGELFF.